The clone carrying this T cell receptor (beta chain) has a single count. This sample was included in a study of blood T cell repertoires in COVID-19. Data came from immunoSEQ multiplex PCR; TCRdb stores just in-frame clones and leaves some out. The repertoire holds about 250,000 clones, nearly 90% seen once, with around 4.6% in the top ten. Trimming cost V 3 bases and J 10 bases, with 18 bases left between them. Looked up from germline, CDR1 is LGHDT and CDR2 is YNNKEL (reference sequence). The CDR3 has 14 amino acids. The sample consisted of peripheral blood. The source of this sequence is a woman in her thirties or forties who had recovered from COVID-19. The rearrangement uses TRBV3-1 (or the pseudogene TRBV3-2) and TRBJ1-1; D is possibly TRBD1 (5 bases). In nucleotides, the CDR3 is TGTGCCAGCAGCCAGGCGGGACTCTACGGGGGAGCTTTCTTT. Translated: CASSQAGLYGGAFF.